Sequencing of this TCR beta chain was carried out in a study of T cells after yellow fever vaccination. Regarding the study as a whole: It was a small share of clonotypes that appeared in both CD4 and CD8 compartments. Abundant bulk-population clonotypes could contaminate the FACS-sorted repertoires. The secondary response peaked faster, at day 5 versus 15, but was weaker.

The germline V and J ends were trimmed by 7 bases and 4 bases, with 11 bases remaining between them. This CDR3 has 13 amino acids. TCRdb fed the 5' RACE reads into MiXCR, producing one record per CDR3 protein. The sample has about 320,000 distinct CDR3 sequences, around 10% seen once. Concerning this clonotype itself: Its target is unknown.

The chain links TRBV12-3 or TRBV12-4 to TRBJ1-5; no reliable D call. This TCR was sampled from a man between 18 and 35 years old who received the YFV17D yellow fever vaccine. Here the sequenced sample was CD4+ T cells sorted from PBMCs, taken 45 days after the yellow fever booster vaccination. The CDR3 DNA is TGTGCCAGCACCCCGGGCCAGAATCAGCCCCAGCATTTT. Its protein is CASTPGQNQPQHF.